Following are 24 T cell receptor beta chains from one sample sequenced in a study of blood T cell repertoires in COVID-19. This table comes from immunoSEQ multiplex PCR, and its TCRdb copy is limited to in-frame clones, with some not included. The sample has some 290,000 clones, roughly 91% seen once. The sample was peripheral blood. These receptors came from a woman aged 25 to 39 with COVID-19, enrolled during active disease.

J is TRBJ2-3 and V is TRBV7-8; 7 nucleotides match TRBD1. V trimming: 4 bases; J trimming: 0 bases; junction bases outside the gene matches: 7. The germline V gene has CDR1 SGHVS and CDR2 FQNEAQ. This CDR3 is 16 amino acids long. The CDR3 loop is CASSSGQVYSTDTQYF. The CDR3 nucleotides read TGTGCCAGCAGCTCCGGACAGGTCTACAGCACAGATACGCAGTATTTT. Drawing the rest from reference TRBV7-8 and TRBJ2-3, the complete variable domain is GAGVSQSPRYKVAKRGQDVALRCDPISGHVSLFWYQQALGQGPEFLTYFQNEAQLDKSGLPSDRFFAERPEGSVSTLKIQRTQQEDSAVYLCASSSGQVYSTDTQYFGPGTRLTVL.

The V and J genes are TRBV12-1 and TRBJ1-2. TRBV12-1 represents a pseudogene. This CDR3 comprises 11 residues. DNA of the CDR3: TGTGCCAGCAGCCAATCGGATGGCTACACCTTC. The encoded protein is CASSQSDGYTF.

The V gene is TRBV28, the J gene TRBJ1-5; D gene unclear. Germline CDR1 is MDHEN and CDR2 is SYDVKM. The CDR3 totals 14 residues. V shed 7 bases and J shed 0 bases, with 10 bases lying between them. In DNA, the CDR3 is TGTGCCAGCATGGAGGTGAATAGCAATCAGCCCCAGCATTTT. This encodes CASMEVNSNQPQHF.

CDR3 loop: CASSLWGHQRGFNQPQHF. CDR3 bases: TGTGCCAGCAGTTTATGGGGCCATCAAAGGGGCTTCAATCAGCCCCAGCATTTT. V is TRBV28 and J is TRBJ1-5; D possibly corresponds to TRBD1 (5 bases). CDR3 size: 18 residues. Between the trimmed V and J ends, which lost 0 bases and 3 bases, there was a span of 18 bases. The germline CDR1 and CDR2 sequences are MDHEN and SYDVKM. Full variable domain (missing parts from reference TRBV28 and TRBJ1-5): DVKVTQSSRYLVKRTGEKVFLECVQDMDHENMFWYRQDPGLGLRLIYFSYDVKMKEKGDIPEGYSVSREKKERFSLILESASTNQTSMYLCASSLWGHQRGFNQPQHFGDGTRLSIL.

This clone was seen only a few times. This rearrangement joins TRBV19 to TRBJ2-2, with 8 bases matching TRBD1. Germline lookup yields CDR1 LNHDA and CDR2 SQIVND (reference sequence). This CDR3 is built from 14 residues. V shed 9 bases, J shed 0 bases, and the junction held 3 bases outside the gene matches. The CDR3 region is CASRTGTNTGELFF. CDR3 in DNA: TGTGCCAGCCGGACAGGGACGAACACCGGGGAGCTGTTTTTT.

This chain joins TRBV29-1 and TRBJ2-4; TRBD1 is a possible D gene (6 bases). CDR3 length: 12 amino acids. The V and J ends lost 6 bases and 9 bases respectively, with 15 bases between them. Germline V gives CDR1 SQVTM, CDR2 ANQGSEA. The CDR3 coding sequence is TGCAGCGTAAACAGGGATAGGGGCATTCAGTACTTC. The encoded protein is CSVNRDRGIQYF.

The rearrangement links TRBV19 to TRBJ2-1, with TRBD1 identical over 7 bases. Germline V gene lookup returns CDR1 LNHDA and CDR2 SQIVND (reference sequence). The V gene end was trimmed by 7 bases and the J gene end by 4 bases; junction bases not matched to a gene: 7. The CDR3 is made up of 14 amino acids. This chain's CDR3 is CASTPTGSYNEQFF. For the CDR3, the DNA is TGTGCCAGTACCCCGACAGGGTCATACAATGAGCAGTTCTTC.

This chain links TRBV4-1 with TRBJ2-7; D perhaps matches TRBD2 (6 bases). The CDR3 spans 15 residues. V lost 4 bases and J 0 bases, leaving 13 bases between the germline ends. CDR1 MGHRA and CDR2 YSYEKL come from the germline V gene. The chain's CDR3 is CASSPGDGPSYEQYF. In DNA form, the CDR3 reads TGCGCCAGCAGCCCGGGGGACGGACCCTCCTACGAGCAGTACTTC.

The V and J genes are TRBV21-1 and TRBJ1-2; the table's D call TRBD1 went unverified against the DNA. TRBV21-1 is given as a pseudogene. The CDR3 runs to 16 residues. The CDR3 loop is CASSSCRDSEFYGYTF. The DNA for the CDR3 is TGTGCCAGCAGCAGTTGCCGCGACAGCGAATTCTATGGCTACACCTTC.

The chain uses TRBV28 and TRBJ1-1; the D is unclear. The CDR3 is 15 amino acids. Deletions cut 3 bases from V and 4 bases from J, with 15 bases between. The germline gives CDR1 MDHEN, CDR2 SYDVKM. As DNA, the CDR3 is TGTGCCAGCAGTTTGGGAGGGCGTTGGGGCACTGAAGCTTTCTTT. Its protein is CASSLGGRWGTEAFF.

The V and J genes are TRBV28 and TRBJ1-5; D may be TRBD1 (6 bases). The germline V gene encodes CDR1 MDHEN and CDR2 SYDVKM. This CDR3 comprises 12 residues. Trimming stripped 7 bases from V and 7 bases from J, with 11 bases between. CDR3: CASNQGWQPQHF. The CDR3 DNA reads as TGTGCCAGCAATCAGGGGTGGCAGCCCCAGCATTTT.

This chain joins TRBV2 and TRBJ1-1; D unclear. V was pared by 6 bases and J by 0 bases, with 11 bases between. The CDR3 spans 14 residues. In germline, CDR1 is SNHLY, CDR2 FYNNEI. CDR3 region: CASRGLSMNTEAFF. CDR3 DNA sequence: TGTGCCAGCAGGGGCCTAAGCATGAACACTGAAGCTTTCTTT.

The CDR3 nucleotides read TGTGCCAGCATGCCTAGCGGGGGGGCCGGTGAGCAGTTCTTC. This encodes CASMPSGGAGEQFF. The V and J genes are TRBV2 and TRBJ2-1; 12 positions match TRBD2. Losses at the gene ends were 7 bases for V and 9 bases for J; bases not matched to a gene: 7. This CDR3 spans 14 amino acids. Germline values: CDR1 SNHLY, CDR2 FYNNEI.

The V gene is TRBV5-1, the J gene TRBJ2-1, with TRBD1 matching over 9 bases. This CDR3 comprises 14 residues. V was pared by 7 bases and J by 4 bases, with 6 bases of the junction left unmatched. CDR1 is SGHRS, CDR2 YFSETQ, per germline. CDR3 protein: CASGTGNLYNEQFF. In DNA, the CDR3 is TGCGCCAGCGGGACAGGGAATTTATACAATGAGCAGTTCTTC.

The rearrangement uses TRBV6-6 and TRBJ1-1; 7 bases align to TRBD1. The CDR3 has 15 residues. Looked up from germline, CDR1 is MNHNY and CDR2 is SVGAGI (reference sequence). The J segment lost 0 bases and the V segment lost 6 bases, leaving 7 bases of the junction unmatched. Written as DNA, the CDR3 is TGTGCCAGCAGGGGAAACAGGGGCATGAACACTGAAGCTTTCTTT. Amino acids: CASRGNRGMNTEAFF.

The chain links TRBV3-1 (or the pseudogene TRBV3-2) to TRBJ2-1; D is possibly TRBD1 (5 bases). Trimming took off 0 bases at V and 3 bases at J, with 12 bases between the two ends. This CDR3 comprises 16 residues. Germline assignment: CDR1 LGHDT and CDR2 YNNKEL (reference sequence). CDR3 residues: CASSQEGRSIYNEQFF. The CDR3 DNA reads TGTGCCAGCAGCCAAGAGGGGCGCTCCATCTACAATGAGCAGTTCTTC.

The chain links TRBV7-6 to TRBJ2-5; 7 bases are shared with TRBD2. This CDR3 is built from 13 residues. Losses at the gene ends were 5 bases for V and 4 bases for J; bases not matched to a gene: 4. CDR1 is SGHVS and CDR2 is FNYEAQ in the germline V gene. The CDR3 coding sequence is TGTGCCAGCAGCCGGGGGGTTCCAGAGACCCAGTACTTC. Its protein is CASSRGVPETQYF.

The V gene is TRBV3-1 (or the pseudogene TRBV3-2), the J gene TRBJ2-3; D is possibly TRBD2 (5 bases). Trimming removed 8 bases at V and 6 bases at J, with 18 bases between. CDR1 LGHDT and CDR2 YNNKEL come from the germline V gene (reference sequence). There are 14 residues in the CDR3. CDR3 residues: CASLNSPGGDTQYF. CDR3 DNA sequence: TGTGCCAGCCTGAATAGTCCAGGCGGGGATACGCAGTATTTT.

The DNA of the CDR3 is TGTGCCACCCCGGGTGAGCAGTACTTC. This sequence encodes CATPGEQYF. J is TRBJ2-7 and V is TRBV27, with D unresolved. The CDR3 covers 9 residues. Looked up from germline, CDR1 is MNHEY and CDR2 is SMNVEV (reference sequence). V dropped 10 bases and J dropped 7 bases, with 8 bases sitting between them.

The chain couples TRBV2 to TRBJ2-3; 7 bases agree with TRBD1. Trimming at V came to 6 bases and at J to 2 bases, leaving 5 bases not matched to a gene. The CDR3 totals 14 residues. CDR1 is SNHLY, CDR2 FYNNEI, per germline. CDR3 in DNA: TGTGCCAGCAGACAGGGGTCGTCCACAGATACGCAGTATTTT. Protein product: CASRQGSSTDTQYF.

The V call is TRBV19, the J call TRBJ2-7, with D possibly TRBD2 on 5 matching bases. The CDR3 sequence is 13 residues long. V lost 6 bases, J lost 2 bases, and 11 bases lay in between. Germline V gives CDR1 LNHDA, CDR2 SQIVND (reference sequence). CDR3 DNA: TGTGCCAGTAGCCGGGGAGTCCCCTACGAGCAGTACTTC. It yields the protein CASSRGVPYEQYF. The whole variable domain, remainder taken from reference TRBV19 and TRBJ2-7, is DGGITQSPKYLFRKEGQNVTLSCEQNLNHDAMYWYRQDPGQGLRLIYYSQIVNDFQKGDIAEGYSVSREKKESFPLTVTSAQKNPTAFYLCASSRGVPYEQYFGPGTRLTVT.

The chain uses TRBV5-1 and TRBJ2-5, with a possible D match to TRBD2 (5 bases). Germline CDR1 and CDR2: SGHRS and YFSETQ. This CDR3 is 16 amino acids long. V was pared by 0 bases and J by 1 base, with 13 bases between. This chain's CDR3 is CASSLEFGEIQETQYF. CDR3 bases: TGCGCCAGCAGCTTGGAGTTCGGGGAAATCCAAGAGACCCAGTACTTC.

The CDR3 region has the DNA TGTGCCAGCCGGGGGGCCAACGTCCTGACTTTC. As protein: CASRGANVLTF. V gene TRBV3-1 (or the pseudogene TRBV3-2) combines with J gene TRBJ2-6; D remains ambiguous. The V end lost 8 bases, the J end lost 4 bases, and 3 bases lay between the germline ends. CDR3 length: 11 amino acids. Germline V gives CDR1 LGHDT, CDR2 YNNKEL (reference sequence).

As concerns this clone: At the DNA level, this CDR3 is encoded by other sequences in the same sample as well. The rearrangement links TRBV5-1 to TRBJ1-4, with D possibly TRBD1 on 6 matching bases. Germline CDR1 SGHRS, CDR2 YFSETQ. V was pared by 1 base and J by 5 bases, with 9 bases between. The CDR3 totals 14 residues. CDR3 sequence reads: CASSLTGINEKLFF. The CDR3 DNA reads TGCGCCAGCAGCTTGACAGGGATAAATGAAAAACTGTTTTTT.